This note documents a single T cell receptor (beta chain) sequence. Data came from immunoSEQ multiplex PCR; TCRdb stores just in-frame clones and leaves some out. The sample yields more than 150,000 clones, approximately 84% seen once. Germline V gene data show CDR1 as SQVTM and CDR2 as ANQGSEA. V was trimmed by 4 bases and J by 2 bases, leaving 8 bases between them. CDR3 size: 12 residues. The record originates from a study of blood T cell repertoires in COVID-19. Looking at the study overall: T cells, B-cell-depleted T cells, or PBMCs supplied cDNA or gDNA.

The sample comprised PBMCs or T cells enriched from blood (not recorded which). The clonotype was recovered from a woman aged 45-65 years who had recovered from COVID-19. The gene calls are TRBV29-1 and TRBJ1-2; perhaps TRBD1 as D (5 bases). CDR3 DNA: TGCAGCGTTGGCCCAGGGAACTATGGCTACACCTTC. Its protein product is CSVGPGNYGYTF.